A single sample gave rise to the 31 T cell receptor beta chains below, sequenced in a study of Graves' ophthalmopathy and Graves' hyperthyroidism. Amplification from RNA transcripts yielded the TCR beta CDR3 regions. Second-round multiplex PCR came after first-round RT-PCR with HTBI primers. A single record per CDR3 protein comes from TCRdb applying MiXCR to the multiplex PCR reads. Seen here are 300,000 to 500,000 distinct CDR3 sequences, 15% observed once, and the top ten hold approximately 7%. Material for sequencing was peripheral blood. Receptor source: a woman under 30 with stable Graves' hyperthyroidism.

This clonotype was counted ten times or more. The V and J genes are TRBV5-1 and TRBJ2-2, with no clear D. Trimming cost V 4 bases and J 4 bases, with 17 bases left between them. The germline gives CDR1 SGHRS, CDR2 YFSETQ. The CDR3 loop spans 16 amino acids. The CDR3 DNA reads as TGCGCCAGCAGCCCAACCCAAAATCTTATCACCGGGGAGCTGTTTTTT. Residues: CASSPTQNLITGELFF.

This clonotype was observed many times. The chain employs TRBV6-1 and TRBJ2-5, with D uncertain. CDR1 and CDR2 from the germline V gene are MNHNS and SASEGT. The length of the CDR3 is 15 residues. Deletions cut 7 bases from V and 0 bases from J, with 15 bases between. The CDR3 DNA is TGTGCCAGCATGAGTAATGGGCCGTACCAAGAGACCCAGTACTTC. It translates to CASMSNGPYQETQYF.

The table lists this clonotype with many counts. The V and J genes are TRBV11-2 and TRBJ2-2; the D gene is possibly TRBD1 (6 bases). The CDR3 has 15 residues. The germline V gene has CDR1 SGHAT and CDR2 FQNNGV. V was clipped by 1 base and J by 2 bases, with 8 bases between them. DNA for the CDR3: TGTGCCAGCAGCTTAGGGACAGACAACACCGGGGAGCTGTTTTTT. The encoded protein is CASSLGTDNTGELFF. The whole variable domain, remainder taken from reference TRBV11-2 and TRBJ2-2, is EAGVAQSPRYKIIEKRQSVAFWCNPISGHATLYWYQQILGQGPKLLIQFQNNGVVDDSQLPKDRFSAERLKGVDSTLKIQPAKLEDSAVYLCASSLGTDNTGELFFGEGSRLTVL.

This chain uses TRBV20-1 with TRBJ1-2; 7 bases line up with TRBD1. Trimming took 5 bases from V and 8 from J; bases not matched to a gene: 11. CDR3 length: 13 residues. Germline CDR1 is DFQATT and CDR2 is SNEGSKA (reference sequence). CDR3 sequence reads: CSAGGGAGSGYTF. CDR3 nucleotide sequence: TGCAGTGCTGGAGGGGGCGCAGGGAGCGGCTACACCTTC.

Ten or more counts support this clonotype. The V gene is TRBV6-5, the J gene TRBJ2-7; 12 positions match TRBD2. V was pared by 2 bases and J by 3 bases, with 11 bases of the junction left unmatched. The CDR3 extends over 18 amino acids. Germline assignment: CDR1 MNHEY and CDR2 SVGAGI. The CDR3 nucleotides read TGTGCCAGCAGTTACCGACCGCTAGCGGGGGGGCTTATCTACGAGCAGTACTTC. Translating gives CASSYRPLAGGLIYEQYF.

The rearrangement joins TRBV11-3 to TRBJ1-1; TRBD1 agrees at 10 bases. Per the germline V gene, CDR1 is SGHNT and CDR2 is YENEEA. With V trimmed by 5 bases and J by 5 bases, 8 bases remained unmatched. This CDR3 contains 15 residues. Here the CDR3 DNA reads TGTGCCAGCAGCCCAAGGAGACAGGGGGCAACTGAAGCTTTCTTT. Amino acid sequence: CASSPRRQGATEAFF.

This rearrangement joins TRBV19 to TRBJ1-1, with a tentative D call TRBD1 (6 bases). Germline-derived CDR1 and CDR2 are LNHDA and SQIVND (reference sequence). V lost 6 bases and J 1 base, leaving 15 bases between the germline ends. The CDR3 is 15 residues long. This CDR3 is CASRLSGVPNTEAFF. CDR3 nucleotides: TGTGCCAGTAGGCTTTCAGGGGTCCCGAACACTGAAGCTTTCTTT.

This clonotype was found many times. The V call is TRBV11-2, the J call TRBJ2-5; 13 bases map to TRBD2. With V trimmed by 5 bases and J by 12 bases, 6 bases remained unmatched. The CDR3 is 13 amino acids. Germline V gives CDR1 SGHAT, CDR2 FQNNGV. The CDR3 loop is CASSLLTSGGEYF. The CDR3 DNA follows: TGTGCCAGCAGCCTCTTAACTAGCGGGGGGGAGTACTTC.

Ten or more counts support this clonotype. V is TRBV29-1 and J is TRBJ1-1; D is undetermined. Trimming stripped 4 bases from V and 10 bases from J, with 13 bases between. Germline V gene sequence: CDR1 SQVTM, CDR2 ANQGSEA. The CDR3 has 11 residues. The CDR3 reads CSVARTVGAFF. DNA for the CDR3: TGCAGCGTTGCGCGGACGGTTGGAGCTTTCTTT.

This clonotype was recorded many times. This chain uses TRBV6-2 or TRBV6-3 with TRBJ2-7; perhaps TRBD1 as D (6 bases). With 8 bases removed from V and 7 bases from J, the gap between germline ends came to 21 bases. The CDR3 is 14 residues long. Per germline, CDR1 MNHEY and CDR2 SVGEGT. CDR3 DNA sequence: TGTGCCAGCGGGTCGGACAGCTACACAAAGGAGCAGTACTTC. This gives the protein CASGSDSYTKEQYF.

This clonotype was seen ten or more times. The CDR3 sequence is CASSPYDPSNLYEQYF. As DNA, the CDR3 is TGTGCCAGCAGTCCTTACGACCCTTCCAACCTTTACGAGCAGTACTTC. The rearrangement links TRBV12-3 or TRBV12-4 to TRBJ2-7; D is ambiguous. This CDR3 has 16 residues. V was trimmed by 5 bases and J by 4 bases, leaving 21 bases between them.

The gene calls are TRBV3-1 and TRBJ2-2, with 11 bases fitting TRBD1. J was trimmed by 5 bases and V by 4 bases; bases with no gene match: 3. In germline, CDR1 is LGHDT, CDR2 YNNKEL (reference sequence). The CDR3 extends over 15 amino acids. As DNA, the CDR3 is TGTGCCAGCAGCCGGACAGGGGGCGCGACCGGGGAGCTGTTTTTT. Amino acid sequence: CASSRTGGATGELFF.

The CDR3 sequence: CASSQDIGQGGPEAFF. The CDR3 coding sequence is TGCGCCAGCAGCCAGGATATTGGACAGGGGGGACCTGAAGCTTTCTTT. The rearrangement uses TRBV5-1 and TRBJ1-1; 10 bases agree with TRBD1. V dropped 4 bases and J dropped 6; count of bases not matched to a gene: 12. Germline values: CDR1 SGHRS, CDR2 YFSETQ. The CDR3 spans 16 residues.

This clonotype showed up many times. The chain joins TRBV27 to TRBJ2-7; maybe TRBD2 (5 bases). Per the germline V gene, CDR1 is MNHEY and CDR2 is SMNVEV (reference sequence). Trimming cost V 4 bases and J 4 bases, with 17 bases left between them. The CDR3 consists of 15 residues. CDR3: CASSSELGRWYEQYF. CDR3 DNA: TGTGCCAGCAGTTCCGAACTAGGCCGATGGTACGAGCAGTACTTC.

This clonotype was picked up a small number of times. The gene calls are TRBV20-1 and TRBJ1-5; D gene unclear. Germline CDR1 and CDR2: DFQATT and SNEGSKA (reference sequence). CDR3 length: 15 amino acids. Trimming stripped 3 bases from V and 5 bases from J, with 17 bases between. The CDR3 bases are TGCAGTGCTAGCAGATCGGGTAGCGGGGATCAGCCCCAGCATTTT. It encodes CSASRSGSGDQPQHF.

About this clonotype itself: A much larger clone is a single base away; this may be a read error. This chain joins TRBV15 and TRBJ1-6; 9 positions agree with TRBD1. The CDR3 covers 17 residues. CDR1 is LNHNV, CDR2 YYDKDF, per germline (reference sequence). The CDR3: CATSGHGTGRYNSHLHF. The CDR3 bases are TGTGCCACCAGCGGGCACGGGACAGGGCGTTATAATTCACACCTCCACTTT.

This clonotype was seen at least ten times. The genes are TRBV29-1 and TRBJ2-7; D tentatively fits TRBD1 or TRBD2 (5 bases each). CDR1 is SQVTM, CDR2 ANQGSEA, per germline. The CDR3 contains 12 residues. Deletions cut 4 bases from V and 3 bases from J, with 10 bases between. The CDR3 region is CSVGGTHYEQYF. CDR3 nucleotide sequence: TGCAGCGTTGGGGGGACCCACTACGAGCAGTACTTC.

In its sample, this clonotype was seen many times. The rearrangement uses TRBV6-5 and TRBJ1-5; maybe TRBD1 (5 bases). The CDR3 consists of 13 residues. CDR1 and CDR2 from the germline V gene are MNHEY and SVGAGI. V gave up 6 bases and J gave up 7 bases, with 13 bases separating them. CDR3 region: CASRWGGGQPQHF. DNA of the CDR3: TGTGCCAGCAGGTGGGGGGGTGGACAGCCCCAGCATTTT.

Only a few counts were recorded for this clonotype. The chain is built from TRBV14 and TRBJ1-5, with 7 bases lining up with TRBD1. The CDR3 consists of 13 residues. V shed 2 bases, J shed 6 bases, and the junction held 1 base outside the gene matches. Looked up from germline, CDR1 is SGHDN and CDR2 is FVKESK. CDR3 coding DNA: TGTGCCAGCAGCCAAACAGGGGCTCAGCCCCAGCATTTT. Protein sequence: CASSQTGAQPQHF.

This clonotype appeared many times. The J gene is TRBJ2-7, the V gene TRBV29-1, with 9 bases aligning to TRBD1. CDR1 and CDR2 (germline): SQVTM, ANQGSEA. CDR3 length equals 12 residues. After removal of 8 bases from V and 6 bases from J, the junction contained 8 bases not matched to a gene. CDR3 DNA sequence: TGCAGCCACGGGACAGGGAAAGGCGAGCAGTACTTC. Protein: CSHGTGKGEQYF.

This clonotype came up many times. The gene calls are TRBV2 and TRBJ1-5; D possibly corresponds to TRBD1 (5 bases). Per germline, CDR1 SNHLY and CDR2 FYNNEI. V was trimmed by 10 bases and J by 0 bases, leaving 10 bases between them. This CDR3 is built from 13 residues. CDR3 DNA sequence: TGTGCCAACACCGACAGTAGCAATCAGCCCCAGCATTTT. Translating it yields CANTDSSNQPQHF.

This clonotype has ten or more counts. The rearrangement links TRBV28 to TRBJ1-1, with a possible D match to TRBD1 (5 bases). Germline CDR1 is MDHEN and CDR2 is SYDVKM. The CDR3 is 14 residues long. V gave up 6 bases and J gave up 0 bases, with 11 bases separating them. CDR3 in DNA: TGTGCCAGCAGAGCCGGGACGGTGAACACTGAAGCTTTCTTT. Amino acid sequence: CASRAGTVNTEAFF.

Concerning this clonotype itself: A read error is possible here, since a much larger clone lies one base away. The rearrangement uses TRBV28 and TRBJ2-5; 7 positions match TRBD2. CDR3 length: 15 residues. Looked up from germline, CDR1 is MDHEN and CDR2 is SYDVKM. Trimming removed 1 base from V and 2 bases from J; junction bases left unmatched: 4. CDR3 in DNA: TGTGCCAGCAGTTTATCGCTAGCGGTACAAGAGACCCAGTACTTC. Translated, it gives CASSLSLAVQETQYF. The whole variable domain, remainder taken from reference TRBV28 and TRBJ2-5, is DVKVTQSSRYLVKRTGEKVFLECVQDMDHENMFWYRQDPGLGLRLIYFSYDVKMKEKGDIPEGYSVSREKKERFSLILESASTNQTSMYLCASSLSLAVQETQYFGPGTRLLVL.

This clonotype was found many times. This chain links TRBV6-2 or TRBV6-3 with TRBJ2-7; TRBD1 agrees at 9 bases. The trim removed 6 bases at V and 3 bases at J, leaving 3 bases unmatched. CDR1 MNHEY and CDR2 SVGEGT come from the germline V gene. This CDR3 contains 13 residues. The CDR3 spells CASSGTGHYEQYF. The CDR3 region has the DNA TGTGCCAGCAGCGGGACAGGGCACTACGAGCAGTACTTC.

This clonotype was found many times. J is TRBJ1-1 and V is TRBV6-2 or TRBV6-3; D uncertain. The CDR3 consists of 18 residues. From germline, CDR1 is MNHEY and CDR2 SVGEGT. Trimming stripped 6 bases from V and 0 bases from J, with 23 bases between. DNA of the CDR3: TGTGCCAGCAGCAGACGGTCCGGGCCCGAGGGTATGAACACTGAAGCTTTCTTT. Protein product: CASSRRSGPEGMNTEAFF.

In this sample, this clonotype turned up many times. Germline and junction disagree at one end, which may indicate a read error. This chain connects TRBV15 to TRBJ1-1; 10 nucleotides agree with TRBD1. CDR3 size: 16 residues. Germline assignment: CDR1 LNHNV and CDR2 YYDKDF (reference sequence). In DNA form, the CDR3 reads TGTGCCACCAGAAGAGGACAGGGGGGTTTAGGGACTGAAGCTTTCTTT. The encoded protein is CATRRGQGGLGTEAFF.

This clonotype was counted at least ten times. V and J are TRBV9 and TRBJ2-7, with 15 bases lining up with TRBD2. The germline V gene encodes CDR1 SGDLS and CDR2 YYNGEE. This CDR3 region has 16 residues. Trimming took 2 bases from V and 4 from J; bases not matched to a gene: 4. The CDR3 coding sequence is TGTGCCAGCAGCGTCGGACTAGCGGGGGGGCCGTACGAGCAGTACTTC. This encodes CASSVGLAGGPYEQYF.

This clonotype was observed at least ten times. J is TRBJ1-2 and V is TRBV6-5; D gene unclear. The ends were cut back, 5 bases at V and 4 bases at J, with 20 bases in the middle. The length of the CDR3 is 16 residues. From germline, CDR1 is MNHEY and CDR2 SVGAGI. The CDR3 is CASSPHPSMAVYGYTF. The CDR3 DNA is TGTGCCAGCAGTCCCCATCCATCTATGGCTGTCTATGGCTACACCTTC.

Ten or more counts support this clonotype. CDR3: CATSETQYF. The CDR3 nucleotides are TGTGCGACCTCAGAGACCCAGTACTTC. This rearrangement joins TRBV7-9 to TRBJ2-5; D is unresolved. Germline V gives CDR1 SEHNR, CDR2 FQNEAQ (reference sequence). CDR3 length equals 9 residues. The full variable domain, completed using reference TRBV7-9 and TRBJ2-5, is DTGVSQNPRHKITKRGQNVTFRCDPISEHNRLYWYRQTLGQGPEFLTYFQNEAQLEKSRLLSDRFSAERPKGSFSTLEIQRTEQGDSAMYLCATSETQYFGPGTRLLVL.

Only one count was recorded for this clonotype. This chain links TRBV15 with TRBJ1-5, with D unclear. Germline assignment: CDR1 LNHNV and CDR2 YYDKDF (reference sequence). This CDR3 has 15 amino acids. Trimming stripped 0 bases from V and 7 bases from J, with 13 bases between. Here the CDR3 DNA reads TGTGCCACCAGCAGAGATCCGGACGCCCGACAGCCCCAGCATTTT. It translates to CATSRDPDARQPQHF.

This clonotype was seen more than once but under ten times. The DNA for the CDR3 is TGTGCCACCAGTGACCCGAGTCCAGGGGGCGATTACAATGAGCAGTTCTTC. Its translation: CATSDPSPGGDYNEQFF. The chain employs TRBV24-1 and TRBJ2-1; 8 bases are shared with TRBD1. V was clipped by 4 bases and J by 4 bases; unmatched bases: 11. Germline values: CDR1 KGHDR, CDR2 SFDVKD. The CDR3 extends over 17 amino acids.